The T cell receptor (beta chain) under discussion was sequenced for a study of cytomegalovirus exposure and HLA in healthy donors (dated by TCRdb to between 2016 and 2019). For the wider study: An earlier analysis of roughly 630 of the donors reported about 250 Gb of sequence data and about 100 million unique TCR beta sequences from roughly 180 million T cells. Roughly 320 gigabases of sequencing data and around 88 million unique TCR sequences made up an early release that covered approximately 620 HLA-typed donors. Of the 350 to 450 genotyped donors, roughly 85% fell in the genetic ancestry cluster associated with self-reported Caucasian donors. The study aimed to test whether cataloging public T cell receptors could reveal signatures of past pathogen exposure. The study used immunosequencing to profile the T cell repertoires of under 700 subjects and linked those repertoires to cytomegalovirus serostatus. A separate validation cohort of roughly 130 different subjects was used in addition to the roughly 640-subject first cohort. High-throughput TCR immunosequencing, statistical association of individual TCRs with disease status, and machine learning were combined to predict cytomegalovirus infection status. In a later analysis, previously published TCR beta repertoires from hundreds of donors were re-analyzed and high-resolution HLA genotyping was added so that TCR occurrence patterns could be studied. The later analysis used no new phenotypic data to find candidate immune exposures, relying instead on TCR beta sequences and their occurrence across donors. An earlier analysis of a few hundred of the donors applied high-throughput TCR beta sequencing to assess whether each TCR beta V gene segment acted as functional or pseudogenic. Donor age, sex, ethnicity and CMV serostatus were collected together with the repertoire data. In a later genetic analysis, genome-wide SNP genotypes for about 65% of the 666 donors were used, and that subset was treated as a discovery cohort. Every repertoire in the discovery cohort had been generated on one and the same sequencing platform. HLA typing covered class I and class II loci at four-digit resolution. Typing coverage differed by locus: A, B, C, DRB1 and DQB1 were typed in roughly 620-640 donors, DQA1 in roughly 510, DPA1 in around 600, and DPB1 in 472. Roughly five DR-DQ haplotypes were treated as single units for association and clustering because of strong linkage in the cohort. Among some 400 genotyped donors of the cohort, an average of around 250,000 unique TCR beta nucleotide sequences was sequenced per donor, of which about 18% were non-productive. The study at large found these results: Sequencing depth was assumed to be roughly uniform across donors in the presence/absence analyses, though that assumption may not hold. CMV serostatus was the only immune exposure information available for the cohort. Most TCR sequences were seen in very few donors, while some public TCRs were found in many individuals. The classifier was reported to diagnose cytomegalovirus status with high specificity and sensitivity in both the original and validation cohorts. Most CMV-associated TCR beta chains appeared to be HLA-restricted in a later analysis, and the HLA associations seemed to be driven largely by CMV exposure. An earlier analysis of approximately 570 of the donors showed that most TCR beta V segments appeared in productive rearrangements either about 87% or about 30% of the time, which broadly matched IMGT annotations. Correlated functional status among segregating V segments might reflect linkage disequilibrium, but an unknown experimental factor could not be ruled out. In a later analysis, some 18,000 TCR beta sequences were associated with specific HLA alleles at a false discovery rate of 0.05. A few of the identified cytomegalovirus-associated TCR beta chains were confirmed in vitro to be specific for cytomegalovirus antigens. A cluster of highly shared sequence variants was judged likely to be a technical artifact of the sequencing pipeline. According to a later genetic analysis, donors in an Asian-associated ancestry cluster had fewer N-insertions in productive TCRs than the approximately 650-donor mean. V-gene and J-gene trimming of TCR beta chains was associated with a missense DCLRE1C variant in a later genetic analysis, and the association was replicated in an independent cohort. A later analysis reported that several top co-occurrence clusters appeared linked to parvovirus B19, influenza, CMV and Epstein-Barr virus. Because some donors lacked HLA typing at each locus, the association tests relied only on the typed subset. The cohort was sequenced for TCR beta chains only, and without alpha or paired-chain data the features that could be detected were limited. Compared with equally common non-associated chains, HLA-associated TCR beta chains in a later analysis were more clonally expanded and had lower generation probabilities. It was suggested by the authors that the approach could potentially be generalized to other disease states and immunological phenotypes. A further reported finding was that TCR beta sequences accurately predicted the HLA-A and HLA-B alleles for most subjects in the first cohort. Because counts were too low, around 17 rarely observed V segments, including chromosome 9 orphons, were left out of the earlier analysis of over 550 of the donors. Assigning TCR associations to individual alleles was difficult when HLA alleles, especially DR and DQ, strongly co-occurred. Some IMGT-functional V segments, including TRBV6-2 and TRBV6-3, could not be distinguished by the 87-base-pair reads and were therefore excluded. In the study, some 180 TCR beta chains were listed as associated with cytomegalovirus. A later analysis found that TCR association rates varied across HLA loci, with DRB1 alleles showing the most associated TCRs and HLA-C alleles the fewest.

Libraries were prepared through the immunoSEQ multiplex PCR assay. For the multiplex PCR, a mixture combining 60 forward primers for TCR Vbeta segments and 13 reverse primers for TCR Jbeta segments was used. The CDR3 region of rearranged TCR beta genes was amplified from genomic DNA with a multiplex PCR assay. Amplified TCR beta libraries were sequenced as 87-base-pair reads on the Illumina HiSeq System. The authors' pipeline ran thus. Across the 500 to 750 repertoires, a later analysis counted tens of millions of unique TCR beta chains, approximately 12 million of which were shared by at least two donors. To remove PCR and sequencing errors, raw reads were error-corrected and collapsed into unique sequences using a nearest-neighbor algorithm that merged closely related sequences. To assign V, D and J gene segments, CDR3 sequences were aligned to IMGT reference sequences. For a sequence to be retained, at least a six-nucleotide match to both a V gene segment and a J gene segment was required. A rearrangement was called productive if the CDR3 had no stop codons and remained in frame with V and J, and every other rearrangement was called non-productive. Following IMGT convention, CDR3 was defined as the stretch from the second conserved V-encoded cysteine up to the conserved J-encoded phenylalanine. Sequences without an unambiguous match to a single V gene segment were excluded from the earlier analysis of 450 to 650 of the donors. In an earlier analysis of 450 to 700 of the donors, V segments were called functional above 56.7% productive rearrangements and were called segregating when the between-donor standard deviation exceeded 5%. A statistical classification framework was built for diagnosing cytomegalovirus status from the catalog of TCR beta chain sequences. In a later analysis, TCR nucleotide sequences were compared against IMGT/GENE-DB human TR gene sequences so that V and J genes could be assigned. In a later analysis, CDR3 sequences and most-parsimonious VDJ recombination scenarios were assigned using the TCRdist pipeline. In a later analysis, each TCR beta chain was defined by its CDR3 amino acid sequence together with its V-gene family, and reads lacking a unique V-gene family were excluded. To address suspected cross-contamination and a sequencing artifact, a later analysis removed several hundred highly shared, low-generation-probability nucleotide sequences. In a later analysis, a clonal expansion index was calculated for each public chain from normalized within-repertoire ranks of inferred template counts. In a later analysis, generation probabilities were computed with a VDJ recombination model fitted to out-of-frame rearrangements, and the resulting probabilities were checked against IGoR. A later analysis scored TCR-TCR, TCR-HLA and TCR-CMV co-occurrence with hypergeometric tests, applying a repertoire-size bias correction to TCR pairs. False discovery rates were estimated in a later analysis by permuting HLA or CMV assignments 20 times. In a later analysis, co-occurring TCRs were grouped using DBSCAN, with TCRdist sequence similarity added in when clustering inside HLA-allele-positive subsets. Repertoires with fewer than 30,000 or more than 120,000 public chains, plus five repertoires with anomalous nucleotide sharing, were excluded from co-occurrence clustering. TCRdb stores this immuneACCESS table with in-frame sequences only. Part of the clones is absent; in the studies checked, under half of the shortfall reflects unresolved V genes, and no reason is known for the rest. The DNA was the basis for D and trimming; V, J and clone size are from that table. This sample is represented by 150,000 to 160,000 clones; around 79% of them were singletons. The top ten clones comprise 2.8% of the sample.

From a lookup of the germline V gene, CDR1 and CDR2 are SGHAT and FQNNGV. CDR3 length: 13 amino acids, cysteine to phenylalanine. This entry keeps only the CDR3 DNA: 39 bases, framed from base 1. At the junction V is shortened by 5 bases and J by 9 bases; bases outside the gene matches: 10. In total, just over 650 healthy bone marrow donors made up the cohort. At the time of sampling, every cohort member was nominally healthy, though immune exposures that went unrecorded were likely present. The donor was CMV seronegative and was included in the group of a few hundred seronegative cohort members. Every donor gave a peripheral blood sample, and the peripheral blood mononuclear cells from that sample were used for TCR beta sequencing. The Qiagen DNeasy Blood Extraction Kit was used to extract genomic DNA from the blood cell samples. To note about this clone: Which antigen it targets is not known. Base-call qualities are not available, and no considerably larger clone is one nucleotide away.

This receptor was identified in a man in his late teens or twenties in good health and CMV-seronegative. The receptor chain draws on TRBV11-2 and TRBJ2-7; 7 central bases correspond to TRBD1. The specimen sequenced was PBMCs. The CDR3 region: CASSQGQVEAQYF. The sequenced DNA is TGTGCCAGCAGCCAAGGACAGGTGGAGGCGCAGTACTTC.